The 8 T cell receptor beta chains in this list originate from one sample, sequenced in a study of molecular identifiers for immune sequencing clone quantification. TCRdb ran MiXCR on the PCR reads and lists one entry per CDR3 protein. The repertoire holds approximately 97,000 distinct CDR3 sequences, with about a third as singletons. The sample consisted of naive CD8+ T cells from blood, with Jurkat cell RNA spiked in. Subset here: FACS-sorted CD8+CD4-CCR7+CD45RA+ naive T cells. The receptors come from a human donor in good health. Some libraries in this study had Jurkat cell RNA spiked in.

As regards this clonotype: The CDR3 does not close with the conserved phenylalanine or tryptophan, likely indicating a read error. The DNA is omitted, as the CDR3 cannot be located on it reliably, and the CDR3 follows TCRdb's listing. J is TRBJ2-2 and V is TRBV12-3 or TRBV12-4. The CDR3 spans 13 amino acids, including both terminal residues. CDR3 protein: CASSPVVSGELVL.

The CDR3 DNA sequence: TGTGCCAGCAGCCAGCGCGGGAGTAGCGGGATGTCCGCAGATACGCAGTATTTT. It yields the protein CASSQRGSSGMSADTQYF. The chain links TRBV4-2 to TRBJ2-3, with 8 bases matching TRBD2. Trimming at V came to 3 bases and at J to 4 bases, leaving 15 bases not matched to a gene. This CDR3 spans 18 amino acids. Per the germline V gene, CDR1 is LGHNA and CDR2 is YNFKEQ.

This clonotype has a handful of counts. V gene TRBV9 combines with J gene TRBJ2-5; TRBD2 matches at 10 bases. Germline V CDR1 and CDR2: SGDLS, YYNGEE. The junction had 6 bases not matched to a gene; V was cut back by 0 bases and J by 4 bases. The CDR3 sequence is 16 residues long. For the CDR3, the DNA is TGTGCCAGCAGCGTAGAGTTAGCGGGAGGAGGAGAGACCCAGTACTTC. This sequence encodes CASSVELAGGGETQYF.

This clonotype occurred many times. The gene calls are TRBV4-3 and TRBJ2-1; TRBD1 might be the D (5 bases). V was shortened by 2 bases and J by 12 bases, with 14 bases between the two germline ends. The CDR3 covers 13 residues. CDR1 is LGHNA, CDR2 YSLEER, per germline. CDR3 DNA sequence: TGCGCCAGCAGCCAACTTAACAGGTTACCGCAGTTCTTC. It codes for CASSQLNRLPQFF.

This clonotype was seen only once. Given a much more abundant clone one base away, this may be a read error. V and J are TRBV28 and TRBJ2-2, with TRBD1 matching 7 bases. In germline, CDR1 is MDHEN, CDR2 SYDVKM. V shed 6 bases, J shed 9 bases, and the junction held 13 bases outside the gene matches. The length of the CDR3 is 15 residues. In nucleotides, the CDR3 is TGTGCCAGCAGGATTAACAGGGGCGGAAGAAGGGAGCTGTTTTTT. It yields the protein CASRINRGGRRELFF.

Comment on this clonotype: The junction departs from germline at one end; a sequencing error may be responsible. CDR3 DNA sequence: TGCGCCAGCTGCCAAGATTGGGGGGGAAATCAGCCCCAGCATTTT. Residues: CASCQDWGGNQPQHF. This chain connects TRBV4-3 to TRBJ1-5; D might be TRBD1 (5 bases). The CDR3 has 15 amino acids. Germline loops: CDR1 LGHNA, CDR2 YSLEER.

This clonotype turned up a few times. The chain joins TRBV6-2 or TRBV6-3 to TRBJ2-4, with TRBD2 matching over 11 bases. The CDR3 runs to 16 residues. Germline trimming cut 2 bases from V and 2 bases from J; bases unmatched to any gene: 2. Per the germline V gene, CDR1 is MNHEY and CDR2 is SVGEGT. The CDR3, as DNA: TGTGCCAGCAGTTACCTAGCGGGAGGTCCCAAAAACATTCAGTACTTC. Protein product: CASSYLAGGPKNIQYF.

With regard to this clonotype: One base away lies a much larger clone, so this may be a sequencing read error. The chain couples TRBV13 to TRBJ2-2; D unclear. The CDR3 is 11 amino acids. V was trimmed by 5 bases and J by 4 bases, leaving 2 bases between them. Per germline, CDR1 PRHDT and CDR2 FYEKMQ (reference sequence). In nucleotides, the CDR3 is TGTGCCAGCAGCGCCACCGGGGAGCTGTTTTTT. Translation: CASSATGELFF.